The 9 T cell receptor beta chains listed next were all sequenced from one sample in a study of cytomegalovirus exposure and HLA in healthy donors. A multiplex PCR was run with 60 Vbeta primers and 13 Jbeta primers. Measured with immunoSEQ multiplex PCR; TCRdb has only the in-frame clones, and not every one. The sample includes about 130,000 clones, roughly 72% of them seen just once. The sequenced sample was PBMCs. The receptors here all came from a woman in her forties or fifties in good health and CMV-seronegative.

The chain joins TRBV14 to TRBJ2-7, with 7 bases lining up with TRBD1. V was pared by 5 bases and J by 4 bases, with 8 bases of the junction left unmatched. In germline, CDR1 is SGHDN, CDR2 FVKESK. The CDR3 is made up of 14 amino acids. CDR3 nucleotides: TGTGCCAGCAGCGCAGGGAGACAGGGTTACGAGCAGTACTTC. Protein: CASSAGRQGYEQYF.

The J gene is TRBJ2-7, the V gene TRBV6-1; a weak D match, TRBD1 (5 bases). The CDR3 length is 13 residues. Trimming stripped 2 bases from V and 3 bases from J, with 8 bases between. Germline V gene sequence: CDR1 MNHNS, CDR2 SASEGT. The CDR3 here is CASSEQGYYEQYF. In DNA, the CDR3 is TGTGCCAGCAGTGAACAGGGCTACTACGAGCAGTACTTC.

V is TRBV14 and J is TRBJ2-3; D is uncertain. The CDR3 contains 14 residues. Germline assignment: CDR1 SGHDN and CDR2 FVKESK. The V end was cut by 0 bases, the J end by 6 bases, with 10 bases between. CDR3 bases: TGTGCCAGCAGCCAAGATAGGCGGCCCGATACGCAGTATTTT. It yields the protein CASSQDRRPDTQYF.

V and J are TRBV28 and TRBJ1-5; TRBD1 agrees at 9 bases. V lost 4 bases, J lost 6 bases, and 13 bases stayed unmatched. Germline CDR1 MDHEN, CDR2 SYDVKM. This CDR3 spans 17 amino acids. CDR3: CASSSLDSWTGVQPQHF. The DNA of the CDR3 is TGTGCCAGCAGTTCCCTAGATTCCTGGACAGGGGTTCAGCCCCAGCATTTT. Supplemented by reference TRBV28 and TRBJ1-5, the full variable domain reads DVKVTQSSRYLVKRTGEKVFLECVQDMDHENMFWYRQDPGLGLRLIYFSYDVKMKEKGDIPEGYSVSREKKERFSLILESASTNQTSMYLCASSSLDSWTGVQPQHFGDGTRLSIL.

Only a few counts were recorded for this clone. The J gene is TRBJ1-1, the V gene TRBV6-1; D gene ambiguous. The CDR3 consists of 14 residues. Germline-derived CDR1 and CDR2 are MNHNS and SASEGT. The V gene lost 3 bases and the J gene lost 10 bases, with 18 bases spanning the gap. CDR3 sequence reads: CASSDLALPKAAFF. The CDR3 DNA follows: TGTGCCAGCAGTGATCTAGCCTTACCCAAGGCAGCTTTCTTT.

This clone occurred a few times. In nucleotides, the CDR3 is TGTGCCAGCAGCTTGGTCCAGGGCCACGAGCAGTACTTC. Its translation is CASSLVQGHEQYF. V and J are TRBV5-6 and TRBJ2-7; the D gene is possibly TRBD1 (5 bases). Germline CDR1 SGHDT, CDR2 YYEEEE. The CDR3 has 13 amino acids. V lost 0 bases and J lost 5, with 9 bases in between.

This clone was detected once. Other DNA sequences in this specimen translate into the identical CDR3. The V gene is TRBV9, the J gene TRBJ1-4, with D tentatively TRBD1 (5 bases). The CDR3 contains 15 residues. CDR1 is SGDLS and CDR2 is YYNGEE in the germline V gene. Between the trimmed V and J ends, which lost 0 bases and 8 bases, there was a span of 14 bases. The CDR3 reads CASSVGEGPGEKLFF. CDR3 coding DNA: TGTGCCAGCAGCGTAGGGGAGGGGCCCGGGGAAAAACTGTTTTTT.

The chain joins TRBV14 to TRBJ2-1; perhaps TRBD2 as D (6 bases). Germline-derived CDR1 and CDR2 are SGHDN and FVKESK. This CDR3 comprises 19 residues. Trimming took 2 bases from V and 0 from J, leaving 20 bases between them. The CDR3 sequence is CASSQWGAGRRSSYNEQFF. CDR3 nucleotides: TGTGCCAGCAGCCAATGGGGAGCGGGCCGAAGGAGCTCCTACAATGAGCAGTTCTTC.

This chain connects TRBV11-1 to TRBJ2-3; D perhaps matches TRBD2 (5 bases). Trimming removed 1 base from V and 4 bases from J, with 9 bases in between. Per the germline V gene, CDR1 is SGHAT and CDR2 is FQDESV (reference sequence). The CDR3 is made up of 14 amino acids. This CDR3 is CASSLVGVADTQYF. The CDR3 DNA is TGTGCCAGCAGCTTAGTCGGGGTCGCAGATACGCAGTATTTT.